Shown below are 25 T cell receptor beta chains from a single sample sequenced in a study of glioma-infiltrating T cells. Amplification of TCR alpha and beta CDR3 regions from RNA used iRepertoire nested multiplex PCR. TCRdb re-called the multiplex PCR reads through MiXCR, storing one row per CDR3 protein. The sample shows about 93,000 distinct CDR3 sequences, about 37% of them seen only once. The sample comprised glioma tissue, nonneoplastic brain tissue, or PBMCs (not recorded which). These receptors came from a human donor with low-grade glioma or glioblastoma, undergoing nonglioma brain surgery, or in good health (not recorded which).

This clonotype was counted many times. This rearrangement joins TRBV12-3 or TRBV12-4 to TRBJ2-2, with no clear D. The CDR3 sequence is 15 residues long. Between the trimmed V and J ends, which lost 6 bases and 5 bases, there was a span of 16 bases. For the CDR3, the DNA is TGTGCCAGCAGGGTCGAAGGTGTTGGGACCGGGGAGCTGTTTTTT. It encodes CASRVEGVGTGELFF.

The sample holds many counts of this clonotype. The chain carries TRBV6-2 or TRBV6-3 and TRBJ2-2; no definite D call. Trimming removed 0 bases at V and 7 bases at J, with 6 bases between. CDR3 length equals 13 residues. The germline V gene has CDR1 MNHEY and CDR2 SVGEGT. For the CDR3, the DNA is TGTGCCAGCAGTTACTCCGAAGGCGGGGAGCTGTTTTTT. Residues: CASSYSEGGELFF.

The chain carries TRBV6-1 and TRBJ2-3; TRBD2 aligns across 8 bases. The CDR3 consists of 14 residues. Trimming cost V 6 bases and J 6 bases; bases outside gene matches: 8. Germline loops: CDR1 MNHNS, CDR2 SASEGT. DNA of the CDR3: TGTGCCAGCAGGTCACCGGGAGGGTTTGATACGCAGTATTTT. Its translation is CASRSPGGFDTQYF.

In the case of this clonotype: Without the conserved terminal phenylalanine or tryptophan, this CDR3 likely stems from a read error. The CDR3 DNA reads TGCAGTTATATAGCGGGAGGCAGGGACAATGAGCAGTTCTCC. It yields the protein CSYIAGGRDNEQFS. The chain uses TRBV20-1 and TRBJ2-1, with 10 bases identical to TRBD2. The CDR3 length is 14 residues. With 8 bases clipped from V and 5 bases from J, the junction kept 9 bases outside the gene matches. Germline V gives CDR1 DFQATT, CDR2 SNEGSKA (reference sequence).

Comment on this clonotype: A read error is possible here, since a much larger clone lies one base away. The rearrangement links TRBV4-3 to TRBJ2-2; D ambiguous. This CDR3 is built from 13 residues. Per the germline V gene, CDR1 is LGHNA and CDR2 is YSLEER. The CDR3 is CAISQDRAGELFF. The CDR3 DNA sequence: TGCGCCATCAGCCAAGATAGGGCGGGGGAGCTGTTTTTT.

Worth noting for this clonotype: With a much larger clone just one base away, this may be a read error. The chain carries TRBV5-1 and TRBJ2-1; D tentatively fits TRBD1 or TRBD2 (5 bases each). Germline V CDR1 and CDR2: SGHRS, YFSETQ. The V end lost 0 bases, the J end lost 12 bases, and 13 bases lay between the germline ends. This CDR3 has 13 residues. The CDR3 coding sequence is TGCGCCAGCAGCTTGGCTGGGGGAGATGGGCAGTTCTTC. Its translation is CASSLAGGDGQFF.

This clonotype appeared many times. This chain joins TRBV27 and TRBJ2-6; no clear D gene. The germline V and J ends were trimmed by 5 bases and 0 bases, with 8 bases remaining between them. CDR3 length: 15 amino acids. Germline V CDR1 and CDR2: MNHEY, SMNVEV (reference sequence). The CDR3 loop reads CASSRVDSGANVLTF. The DNA for the CDR3 is TGTGCCAGCAGTAGGGTAGACTCTGGGGCCAACGTCCTGACTTTC.

This clonotype was seen a few times. This sequence joins TRBV6-2 or TRBV6-3 and TRBJ2-7; D is unclear. The V end lost 2 bases, the J end lost 3 bases, and 8 bases lay between the germline ends. The germline gives CDR1 MNHEY, CDR2 SVGEGT. The CDR3 has 13 residues. The CDR3 reads CASSYKTNYEQYF. Written as DNA, the CDR3 is TGTGCCAGCAGTTACAAGACCAACTACGAGCAGTACTTC.

This clonotype was observed at least ten times. The V call is TRBV12-3 or TRBV12-4, the J call TRBJ1-4; D unclear. The CDR3 length is 15 residues. V lost 6 bases, J lost 8 bases, and 19 bases lay in between. CDR3 sequence reads: CASRKRTSPIEKLFF. For the CDR3, the DNA is TGTGCCAGCAGAAAGCGGACGTCACCTATAGAAAAACTGTTTTTT.

This clonotype came up many times. The V call is TRBV27, the J call TRBJ2-3, with TRBD2 matching 11 bases. CDR1 MNHEY and CDR2 SMNVEV come from the germline V gene (reference sequence). The CDR3 is 16 residues long. V lost 6 bases to trimming and J lost 5 bases; unmatched junction nucleotides: 10. CDR3 sequence: CASSLGTSGGEDTQYF. CDR3 sequence (DNA): TGTGCCAGCAGCCTCGGGACTAGCGGCGGGGAAGATACGCAGTATTTT.

J is TRBJ2-1 and V is TRBV6-1; possibly TRBD1 for D (6 bases). CDR1 is MNHNS and CDR2 is SASEGT in the germline V gene. The CDR3 extends over 14 amino acids. CDR3: CVSTTSTGYNEQFF. CDR3 DNA sequence: TGTGTTAGCACCACATCGACAGGCTACAATGAGCAGTTCTTC.

Many counts were recorded for this clonotype. The chain employs TRBV5-1 and TRBJ2-2; maybe TRBD2 (6 bases). The CDR3 covers 15 residues. Trimming shortened V by 4 bases and J by 3 bases, and 13 bases separated the two germline ends. Germline assignment: CDR1 SGHRS and CDR2 YFSETQ. The CDR3 is CASSPRLGYTGELFF. The CDR3 DNA reads TGCGCCAGCAGCCCGAGACTAGGATACACCGGGGAGCTGTTTTTT.

The chain has TRBV3-1 and TRBJ2-7; D unclear. The germline V and J ends were trimmed by 1 base and 7 bases, with 14 bases remaining between them. This CDR3 comprises 14 residues. CDR1 is LGHDT and CDR2 is YNNKEL in the germline V gene (reference sequence). The CDR3 reads CASSQGSSYKEQYF. Written as DNA, the CDR3 is TGTGCCAGCAGCCAAGGAAGCTCCTACAAAGAGCAGTACTTC.

As DNA, the CDR3 is TGTGCCAGCAGTTTTAACGAGTACGAGCGGTACTTC. Its protein is CASSFNEYERYF. The chain has TRBV12-3 or TRBV12-4 and TRBJ2-5; D gene uncertain. The V and J ends lost 3 bases and 13 bases respectively, with 15 bases between them. This CDR3 is built from 12 residues.

Regarding this clonotype: One end of the junction varies from germline; a read error may be responsible. The chain recombines TRBV20-1 with TRBJ1-5; D is perhaps TRBD1 (5 bases). In germline, CDR1 is DFQATT, CDR2 SNEGSKA (reference sequence). CDR3 size: 14 residues. The CDR3 sequence: CSSSTSGQNPPQHF. The CDR3, as DNA: TGCAGTTCTAGCACATCCGGACAAAATCCGCCCCAGCATTTT.

In this sample, this clonotype turned up many times. The chain joins TRBV2 to TRBJ2-5; possible D gene TRBD2, 6 bases. The germline CDR1 and CDR2 sequences are SNHLY and FYNNEI. The V gene lost 4 bases and the J gene lost 1 base, with 13 bases spanning the gap. This CDR3 is built from 15 residues. CDR3 sequence (DNA): TGTGCCAGCAGTGGGGTTGGTAGCGGCCAAGAGACCCAGTACTTC. Protein: CASSGVGSGQETQYF.

At least ten counts were recorded for this clonotype. The chain couples TRBV14 to TRBJ1-1; the D is unclear. This CDR3 region has 13 residues. The V end lost 2 bases, the J end lost 1 base, and 5 bases lay between the germline ends. Germline assignment: CDR1 SGHDN and CDR2 FVKESK. CDR3 nucleotides: TGTGCCAGCAGCCAATTCGGGAACACTGAAGCTTTCTTT. It codes for CASSQFGNTEAFF.

This clonotype was observed at least ten times. The V and J genes are TRBV7-2 and TRBJ2-2, with D unclear. Trimming took off 2 bases at V and 6 bases at J, with 10 bases between the two ends. Germline assignment: CDR1 SGHTA and CDR2 FQGNSA. The CDR3 runs to 14 residues. CDR3 sequence reads: CASSLNAWSGELFF. As DNA, the CDR3 is TGTGCCAGCAGCTTAAACGCATGGTCCGGGGAGCTGTTTTTT. Full variable domain (outside the CDR3, taken from reference TRBV7-2 and TRBJ2-2): GAGVSQSPSNKVTEKGKDVELRCDPISGHTALYWYRQSLGQGLEFLIYFQGNSAPDKSGLPSDRFSAERTGGSVSTLTIQRTQQEDSAVYLCASSLNAWSGELFFGEGSRLTVL.

V gene TRBV7-2 combines with J gene TRBJ2-1; D is unclear. Germline V lookup: CDR1 SGHTA, CDR2 FQGNSA. This CDR3 comprises 13 residues. Trimming removed 2 bases from V and 13 bases from J, with 15 bases in between. The CDR3: CASSLRPQETQFF. Here the CDR3 DNA reads TGTGCCAGCAGCTTAAGGCCTCAAGAGACCCAGTTCTTC.

V usage is TRBV12-3 or TRBV12-4 and J usage is TRBJ1-1; D call uncertain. The CDR3 contains 14 residues. V lost 5 bases and J 0 bases, leaving 10 bases between the germline ends. The CDR3 here is CASSPSPLNTEAFF. CDR3 in DNA: TGTGCCAGCAGTCCATCCCCACTGAACACTGAAGCTTTCTTT.

Worth noting for this clonotype: A much larger clone lies a single base off, so this may be a read error. J is TRBJ2-1 and V is TRBV7-2, with a tentative D call TRBD2 (5 bases). CDR1 is SGHTA and CDR2 is FQGNSA in the germline V gene. V was cut by 7 bases and J by 10 bases, with 14 bases left in between. This CDR3 has 12 residues. The DNA for the CDR3 is TGTGCCAGCAACATCGGACTTGGAGAGCAGTTCTTC. Translation gives CASNIGLGEQFF.

V is TRBV5-4 and J is TRBJ2-6; tentative D call: TRBD2 (5 bases). The V and J ends lost 4 bases and 2 bases respectively, with 13 bases between them. The CDR3 contains 16 residues. The germline V gene has CDR1 SGHNT and CDR2 YYREEE (reference sequence). Here the CDR3 DNA reads TGTGCCAGCAGCCAGTACGGGGTAGCTGGGGCCAACGTCCTGACTTTC. It encodes CASSQYGVAGANVLTF.

This clonotype was found many times. A much larger clone lies one base from this, so it may be a read error. This chain connects TRBV12-3 or TRBV12-4 to TRBJ2-1; TRBD2 matches at 9 bases. The CDR3 covers 13 residues. The CDR3: CASKIAGENGQFF. CDR3 coding DNA: TGTGCCAGCAAGATAGCGGGAGAGAATGGGCAGTTCTTC.

V usage is TRBV29-1 and J usage is TRBJ2-1; possible D gene TRBD2, 5 bases. V was shortened by 1 base and J by 4 bases, with 17 bases between the two germline ends. This CDR3 region has 16 residues. Germline V gives CDR1 SQVTM, CDR2 ANQGSEA. DNA for the CDR3: TGCAGCGTTGAAGGGGGTCGGGGATACGGATACAATGAGCAGTTCTTC. It translates to CSVEGGRGYGYNEQFF.

The chain has TRBV5-5 and TRBJ2-1; D gene ambiguous. The V end was cut by 2 bases, the J end by 7 bases, with 7 bases between. The CDR3 is 12 residues long. Per germline, CDR1 SGHKS and CDR2 YYEKEE (reference sequence). The CDR3 bases are TGTGCCAGCAGCTTCGAGATGAATGAGCAGTTCTTC. Amino acid sequence: CASSFEMNEQFF.